The source of this T cell receptor (beta chain) is a study of blood T cell repertoires in COVID-19. This CDR3 has 14 residues. The ends were cut back, 1 base at V and 1 base at J, with 4 bases in the middle. The germline V gene encodes CDR1 SSHAT and CDR2 FNYEAQ (reference sequence). Data came from immunoSEQ multiplex PCR; TCRdb stores just in-frame clones and leaves some out. The data show under 200,000 clones, 82% seen once. The specimen sequenced was PBMCs or T cells enriched from blood (not recorded which). The receptor was isolated from a man aged 55-75 years who had recovered from COVID-19. The gene calls are TRBV7-7 and TRBJ2-2; no firm D call. CDR3 protein: CASSLGQNTGELFF. Written as DNA, the CDR3 is TGTGCCAGCAGCTTAGGACAGAACACCGGGGAGCTGTTTTTT.